These T cell receptor beta chains were read from a single sample in a study of blood T cell repertoires in COVID-19. Profiled with immunoSEQ multiplex PCR; TCRdb holds only in-frame clones, not every one. The sample contains about 150,000 clones, roughly nine tenths of which appear only once. The sample taken for sequencing was peripheral blood. These receptors were obtained from a woman aged 60-70 years with active or convalescent COVID-19. Both conserved end residues are part of each CDR3. Fields, in order: J gene, D gene, clone size, V gene, CDR3 protein, CDR3 DNA. The D gene is left open where the match is weak. Clone size is stated in some rows and not others, as once, few, many or a class when expanded.

>TRBJ2-5|.|.|TRBV4-3
CASSQDLSNQETQYF
TGCGCCAGCAGCCAAGATCTAAGTAACCAAGAGACCCAGTACTTC
>TRBJ2-1|TRBD2|.|TRBV10-3
CAIKLAGGYNEQFF
TGTGCCATCAAGCTAGCGGGGGGGTACAATGAGCAGTTCTTC
>TRBJ1-1|TRBD1|.|TRBV28
CASSSRTGNTEAFF
TGTGCCAGCAGTTCCCGGACAGGGAACACTGAAGCTTTCTTT
>TRBJ2-6|.|once|TRBV7-2
CASSLSGSGANVLTF
TGTGCCAGCAGCTTATCGGGTTCTGGGGCCAACGTCCTGACTTTC
>TRBJ1-6|TRBD1|once|TRBV5-4
CASSVTGAVNHSPLHF
TGTGCCAGCAGCGTGACAGGGGCTGTAAACCATTCACCCCTCCACTTT
>TRBJ1-2|.|once|TRBV19
CASSTSVGYTF
TGTGCCAGTAGTACCTCTGTTGGCTACACCTTC
>TRBJ1-3|TRBD1|.|TRBV2
CASSFQGGGSTIYF
TGTGCCAGCAGCTTCCAGGGGGGTGGAAGCACCATATATTTT
>TRBJ2-3|TRBD2|.|TRBV5-4
CASSLGGGAPNTQYF
TGTGCCAGCAGCTTGGGCGGGGGGGCTCCAAATACGCAGTATTTT
>TRBJ1-3|.|.|TRBV18
CASSPPTGGALGNTIYF
TGTGCCAGCTCACCCCCGACCGGGGGGGCGCTTGGAAACACCATATATTTT
>TRBJ1-3|.|.|TRBV11-2
CASSPSPGGGNTIYF
TGTGCCAGCAGCCCATCCCCGGGGGGTGGAAACACCATATATTTT
>TRBJ1-1|.|once|TRBV2
CASSEAPEAFF
TGTGCCAGCAGTGAGGCCCCTGAAGCTTTCTTT